What follows are 32 T cell receptor beta chains derived from one specimen sequenced in a study of shared clonotypes between healthy human individuals. Data came from immunoSEQ multiplex PCR; TCRdb stores just in-frame clones and leaves some out. This table has around 95,000 clones, around half appearing once. Material: PBMCs. The source of these receptors is a woman aged 35 to 49 in good health. Some clones in this sample may be carry-over from other donors' samples.

This clone was found many times. V usage is TRBV6-6 and J usage is TRBJ1-4; D is ambiguous. CDR1 MNHNY and CDR2 SVGAGI come from the germline V gene (reference sequence). This CDR3 spans 12 amino acids. Trimming removed 4 bases at V and 7 bases at J, with 7 bases between. The CDR3 DNA sequence: TGTGCCAGCAGTTCCCGTGTTGAAAAACTGTTTTTT. Protein sequence: CASSSRVEKLFF.

As to this clone: A clone one base away is much larger, so this may be a read error. The V gene is TRBV30, the J gene TRBJ2-7; D possibly corresponds to TRBD2 (5 bases). V was cut by 1 base and J by 5 bases, with 12 bases left in between. Germline-derived CDR1 and CDR2 are GTSNPN and SVGIG (reference sequence). This CDR3 has 13 residues. The CDR3 DNA sequence: TGTGCCTGGAGTGCCCCTGAGGGTCACGAGCAGTACTTC. Protein: CAWSAPEGHEQYF.

This clone is deemed medium-sized. This chain links TRBV4-3 with TRBJ2-7, with a possible D match to TRBD2 (6 bases). The germline V gene has CDR1 LGHNA and CDR2 YSLEER. V gave up 2 bases and J gave up 2 bases, with 10 bases separating them. The CDR3 is 14 residues long. The CDR3 protein is CASSQFAGPYEQYF. The CDR3 nucleotides are TGCGCCAGCAGCCAATTTGCGGGGCCCTACGAGCAGTACTTC.

This clone was seen only a few times. The chain couples TRBV2 to TRBJ1-2; TRBD1 aligns across 8 bases. Germline V lookup: CDR1 SNHLY, CDR2 FYNNEI. CDR3 length: 14 residues. J was trimmed by 3 bases and V by 6 bases; bases with no gene match: 6. CDR3 sequence: CASRQGAAYYGYTF. The CDR3 bases are TGTGCCAGCAGGCAGGGGGCGGCCTACTATGGCTACACCTTC.

A word on this clone: A much more abundant neighbour one base away suggests this may be a read error. CDR3 DNA: TGTGCCTGGAGGAACCGGGACAGGGGTGGTTACAAGCAGTACTTC. Translation gives CAWRNRDRGGYKQYF. V and J are TRBV30 and TRBJ2-7, with 10 bases fitting TRBD1. V trimming: 3 bases; J trimming: 8 bases; junction bases outside the gene matches: 13. The CDR3 totals 15 residues. Per germline, CDR1 GTSNPN and CDR2 SVGIG (reference sequence).

This CDR3 reads CAFTLQGDTEAFF. CDR3 bases: TGTGCCTTTACCCTGCAGGGGGACACTGAAGCTTTCTTT. The rearrangement joins TRBV30 to TRBJ1-1, with TRBD1 matching over 7 bases. Per germline, CDR1 GTSNPN and CDR2 SVGIG (reference sequence). This CDR3 spans 13 amino acids. V lost 7 bases to trimming and J lost 3 bases; unmatched junction nucleotides: 8.

This clone was recorded many times. The same CDR3 can be traced to other DNA sequences in this sample. In DNA form, the CDR3 reads TGTGCCTGGAACTTTCTCCGGGACAGGGGGCGCCGAGGCTACACCTTC. It translates to CAWNFLRDRGRRGYTF. The chain recombines TRBV30 with TRBJ1-2; 12 bases are a match to TRBD1. V lost 4 bases to trimming and J lost 8 bases; unmatched junction nucleotides: 14. There are 16 residues in the CDR3. Germline V gene sequence: CDR1 GTSNPN, CDR2 SVGIG (reference sequence).

Ten or more counts support this clone. The chain links TRBV28 to TRBJ2-1, with a possible D match to TRBD2 (5 bases). V lost 5 bases, J lost 0 bases, and 8 bases lay in between. This CDR3 comprises 14 residues. Germline V gives CDR1 MDHEN, CDR2 SYDVKM. CDR3 nucleotide sequence: TGTGCCAGCAGTCCTGCGGGCTCCTACAATGAGCAGTTCTTC. This sequence encodes CASSPAGSYNEQFF.

The rearrangement joins TRBV5-1 to TRBJ2-7; 7 bases agree with TRBD1. Germline V gene lookup returns CDR1 SGHRS and CDR2 YFSETQ. V trimming: 0 bases; J trimming: 1 base; junction bases outside the gene matches: 4. The CDR3 totals 15 residues. CDR3 sequence (DNA): TGCGCCAGCAGCTTGGGTGACAGGGCTTCCTACGAGCAGTACTTC. Protein: CASSLGDRASYEQYF. The variable domain in full, with the rest retrieved from reference TRBV5-1 and TRBJ2-7, is KAGVTQTPRYLIKTRGQQVTLSCSPISGHRSVSWYQQTPGQGLQFLFEYFSETQRNKGNFPGRFSGRQFSNSRSEMNVSTLELGDSALYLCASSLGDRASYEQYFGPGTRLTVT.

This clone has more than one count but fewer than ten. V gene TRBV4-2 combines with J gene TRBJ2-1; perhaps TRBD2 as D (6 bases). V shed 4 bases and J shed 0 bases, with 16 bases lying between them. CDR3 length equals 17 residues. CDR1 is LGHNA, CDR2 YNFKEQ, per germline. As DNA, the CDR3 is TGTGCCAGCAGCCGGGGATTTAGCGGAAGCTCCTACAATGAGCAGTTCTTC. Protein product: CASSRGFSGSSYNEQFF.

The chain carries TRBV7-3 and TRBJ1-2; possibly TRBD1 for D (6 bases). The V end was cut by 2 bases, the J end by 3 bases, with 10 bases between. Germline-derived CDR1 and CDR2 are SGHTA and FQGTGA. CDR3 length equals 14 residues. The CDR3 protein is CASSLATGYYGYTF. For the CDR3, the DNA is TGTGCCAGCAGCTTAGCTACAGGGTACTATGGCTACACCTTC. The full variable domain, with the rest looked up from reference TRBV7-3 and TRBJ1-2, is GAGVSQTPSNKVTEKGKYVELRCDPISGHTALYWYRQSLGQGPEFLIYFQGTGAADDSGLPNDRFFAVRPEGSVSTLKIQRTERGDSAVYLCASSLATGYYGYTFGSGTRLTVV.

The rearrangement uses TRBV7-3 and TRBJ2-6; 9 positions agree with TRBD1. J gave up 3 bases and V 5 bases, and 8 bases lay outside the gene matches. The CDR3 length is 17 residues. Germline V gene sequence: CDR1 SGHTA, CDR2 FQGTGA. The CDR3 nucleotides are TGTGCCAGCAGCCCACGGACAGGGGAGGGTGGGGCCAACGTCCTGACTTTC. Translation: CASSPRTGEGGANVLTF.

This clone was found many times. This chain connects TRBV29-1 to TRBJ2-1, with a weak D call TRBD1 (5 bases). Germline assignment: CDR1 SQVTM and CDR2 ANQGSEA. The CDR3 sequence is 11 residues long. Between the trimmed V and J ends, which lost 8 bases and 16 bases, there was a span of 21 bases. The DNA of the CDR3 is TGCAGCACCTCGTCAGGGCCGGATAATTTCTTC. Its protein product is CSTSSGPDNFF.

The chain is built from TRBV19 and TRBJ1-2; no clear D gene. The CDR3 consists of 13 residues. Deletions cut 5 bases from V and 2 bases from J, with 9 bases between. The germline V gene has CDR1 LNHDA and CDR2 SQIVND (reference sequence). CDR3 amino acids: CASSSERNYGYTF. As DNA, the CDR3 is TGTGCCAGTAGTTCGGAGAGGAACTATGGCTACACCTTC.

This chain links TRBV30 with TRBJ2-3; TRBD2 matches 9 bases. The germline CDR1 and CDR2 sequences are GTSNPN and SVGIG (reference sequence). V gave up 4 bases and J gave up 2 bases; unmatched junction bases: 10. The CDR3 totals 16 residues. The CDR3 DNA reads as TGTGCCTGGACCCCTCTTGGCGGGAGGGACACAGATACGCAGTATTTT. Its translation: CAWTPLGGRDTDTQYF.

This clone was found a few times. This chain uses TRBV9 with TRBJ2-1, with D perhaps TRBD2 (5 bases). Trimming took 1 base from V and 3 from J, leaving 8 bases between them. The CDR3 runs 14 residues. Germline V lookup: CDR1 SGDLS, CDR2 YYNGEE. CDR3 residues: CASSVSGNYNEQFF. CDR3 nucleotide sequence: TGTGCCAGCAGCGTATCCGGGAACTACAATGAGCAGTTCTTC.

This clone was detected many times. The chain employs TRBV4-3 and TRBJ1-2, with 7 bases identical to TRBD1. V was clipped by 0 bases and J by 4 bases; unmatched bases: 5. In germline, CDR1 is LGHNA, CDR2 YSLEER. The CDR3 spans 15 residues. CDR3 nucleotides: TGCGCCAGCAGCCAAGAGAGGACAGGAGTCTATGGCTACACCTTC. This sequence encodes CASSQERTGVYGYTF.

The genes are TRBV11-2 and TRBJ2-1, with no clear D. Germline values: CDR1 SGHAT, CDR2 FQNNGV. This CDR3 comprises 14 residues. Trimming cost V 1 base and J 9 bases, with 13 bases left between them. Here the CDR3 reads CASSLGRLSSEQFF. DNA of the CDR3: TGTGCCAGCAGCTTAGGGCGCTTGTCCAGTGAGCAGTTCTTC. The full variable domain, completed using reference TRBV11-2 and TRBJ2-1, is EAGVAQSPRYKIIEKRQSVAFWCNPISGHATLYWYQQILGQGPKLLIQFQNNGVVDDSQLPKDRFSAERLKGVDSTLKIQPAKLEDSAVYLCASSLGRLSSEQFFGPGTRLTVL.

Comment on this clone: This likely traces to a read error, being one base from a far larger clone. Other DNA sequences in this specimen translate into the identical CDR3. This chain connects TRBV5-1 to TRBJ2-7; D is perhaps TRBD1 (6 bases). Germline assignment: CDR1 SGHRS and CDR2 YFSETQ. Trimming left V 5 bases short and J 0 bases short, with 18 bases between. This CDR3 region has 16 residues. The CDR3 DNA reads as TGCGCCAGCAGTCCATGGACAGACTCCAGCTCCTACGAGCAGTACTTC. Translated, it gives CASSPWTDSSSYEQYF. Based on the CDR3 plus reference TRBV5-1 and TRBJ2-7, the full variable domain is KAGVTQTPRYLIKTRGQQVTLSCSPISGHRSVSWYQQTPGQGLQFLFEYFSETQRNKGNFPGRFSGRQFSNSRSEMNVSTLELGDSALYLCASSPWTDSSSYEQYFGPGTRLTVT.

V and J are TRBV9 and TRBJ2-2; TRBD2 agrees at 10 bases. The CDR3 loop spans 18 amino acids. Germline assignment: CDR1 SGDLS and CDR2 YYNGEE. With V trimmed by 0 bases and J by 8 bases, 13 bases remained unmatched. CDR3 sequence reads: CASSVAPPSGSRSGELFF. In DNA, the CDR3 is TGTGCCAGCAGCGTAGCCCCTCCTAGCGGGAGTAGATCAGGGGAGCTGTTTTTT.

The V and J genes are TRBV10-1 and TRBJ1-1, with a tentative D call TRBD1 (6 bases). Germline CDR1 reads WNHNN; CDR2 reads SYGVQD (reference sequence). With 6 bases removed from V and 3 bases from J, the gap between germline ends came to 11 bases. CDR3 length: 13 residues. The CDR3 sequence: CASSEDSYTEAFF. The CDR3 bases are TGCGCCAGCAGCGAGGACAGCTACACTGAAGCTTTCTTT.

The chain recombines TRBV30 with TRBJ1-2; no clear D gene. Trimming removed 0 bases from V and 4 bases from J, with 6 bases in between. The CDR3 spans 12 residues. From germline, CDR1 is GTSNPN and CDR2 SVGIG (reference sequence). The CDR3 spells CAWSVQTYGYTF. The CDR3 coding sequence is TGTGCCTGGAGTGTACAAACCTATGGCTACACCTTC.

CDR3 in amino acids: CASSLFLATYNEQFF. CDR3 nucleotides: TGTGCCAGCAGCTTATTCCTAGCGACCTACAATGAGCAGTTCTTC. V and J are TRBV7-9 and TRBJ2-1, with D possibly being TRBD2 (6 bases). The length of the CDR3 is 15 residues. Trimming stripped 2 bases from V and 2 bases from J, with 10 bases between. Germline V gene data show CDR1 as SEHNR and CDR2 as FQNEAQ (reference sequence).

This clone has at least ten counts. The V and J genes are TRBV2 and TRBJ2-3; 9 nucleotides match TRBD2. The ends lost 2 bases at V and 5 bases at J; junction bases unmatched: 11. CDR1 and CDR2 (germline): SNHLY, FYNNEI. The CDR3 contains 17 residues. CDR3 bases: TGTGCCAGCAGTGAACGGGGTAGCGGGAGCTCGGAAGATACGCAGTATTTT. This gives the protein CASSERGSGSSEDTQYF.

A few counts support this clone. This likely came from a read error, as a far larger clone is one base away. This sample also contains other DNA sequences that code for the same CDR3. V usage is TRBV30 and J usage is TRBJ2-5; TRBD2 matches 10 bases. There are 16 residues in the CDR3. Germline CDR1 and CDR2: GTSNPN and SVGIG (reference sequence). The trim removed 7 bases at V and 3 bases at J, leaving 14 bases unmatched. The CDR3 coding sequence is TGTGCCTTATCCCGACAGCTAGCGGGGGCGGAAGAGACCCAGTACTTC. This sequence encodes CALSRQLAGAEETQYF.

V is TRBV4-2 and J is TRBJ1-5; no definite D call. Germline assignment: CDR1 LGHNA and CDR2 YNFKEQ. Between the trimmed V and J ends, which lost 0 bases and 4 bases, there was a span of 7 bases. The CDR3 sequence is 14 residues long. As DNA, the CDR3 is TGTGCCAGCAGCCAAGATTGGAAAAATCAGCCCCAGCATTTT. Translating it yields CASSQDWKNQPQHF.

Many counts were recorded for this clone. The chain uses TRBV7-8 and TRBJ1-5; the D gene is possibly TRBD1 (5 bases). This CDR3 comprises 13 residues. Per the germline V gene, CDR1 is SGHVS and CDR2 is FQNEAQ. V dropped 1 base and J dropped 9 bases, with 10 bases sitting between them. CDR3 sequence (DNA): TGTGCCAGCAGCTTAGAAGAAGGGGCGCCCCAGCATTTT. Amino acids: CASSLEEGAPQHF. The full variable domain, its missing parts supplied by reference TRBV7-8 and TRBJ1-5, is GAGVSQSPRYKVAKRGQDVALRCDPISGHVSLFWYQQALGQGPEFLTYFQNEAQLDKSGLPSDRFFAERPEGSVSTLKIQRTQQEDSAVYLCASSLEEGAPQHFGDGTRLSIL.

This clone occurred a few times. This chain joins TRBV4-3 and TRBJ2-1, with a possible D match to TRBD2 (5 bases). CDR3 length equals 15 residues. V lost 4 bases, J lost 4 bases, and 14 bases lay in between. Germline V gene lookup returns CDR1 LGHNA and CDR2 YSLEER. CDR3 sequence reads: CASSLGKSAYNEQFF. CDR3 nucleotide sequence: TGCGCCAGCAGCCTCGGGAAGTCGGCGTACAATGAGCAGTTCTTC.

This clone was seen at least ten times. The same CDR3 is also encoded by other DNA sequences in this sample. The chain recombines TRBV7-2 with TRBJ2-7; possible D gene TRBD2, 5 bases. This CDR3 is 14 amino acids long. Per germline, CDR1 SGHTA and CDR2 FQGNSA. V was shortened by 4 bases and J by 2 bases, with 12 bases between the two germline ends. The CDR3 DNA follows: TGTGCCAGCAGCTCCGGACTTCTGCCCTACGAGCAGTACTTC. Translating it yields CASSSGLLPYEQYF.

The sample holds one count of this clone. The V call is TRBV5-1, the J call TRBJ2-5; the match to TRBD1 covers 7 bases. The closer fit of TRBJ2-7 to the DNA end suggests the J call may be wrong. The CDR3 is made up of 17 amino acids. The V gene's germline CDR1 is SGHRS and CDR2 YFSETQ. CDR3 in DNA: TGCGCCAGCAGCTTGAGTGGGACAGAGGGCTTCTCCTACGAGCAGTACTTC. This translates into CASSLSGTEGFSYEQYF.

With regard to this clone: This CDR3 is also generated by other DNA sequences in the sample. This chain joins TRBV7-9 and TRBJ1-5; D is ambiguous. V dropped 1 base and J dropped 4 bases, with 2 bases sitting between them. The CDR3 is 12 amino acids. Germline V gene data show CDR1 as SEHNR and CDR2 as FQNEAQ (reference sequence). CDR3 protein: CASSLGNQPQHF. The CDR3 DNA follows: TGTGCCAGCAGCTTAGGTAATCAGCCCCAGCATTTT.

On this clone: This sequence may be a read error, since a much larger clone differs from it by one base. This chain joins TRBV28 and TRBJ2-7; 9 bases map to TRBD2. The CDR3 is made up of 15 amino acids. The V gene's germline CDR1 is MDHEN and CDR2 SYDVKM. CDR3 sequence reads: CASSRSGSLSCEQYF. The CDR3 nucleotides are TGTGCCAGCAGTCGTAGCGGGAGTCTCTCCTGCGAGCAGTACTTC.